A selection of T cell receptor beta chains follows, all from one sample in a study of shared clonotypes between healthy human individuals. Profiling relied on immunoSEQ multiplex PCR, and the TCRdb table lists in-frame clones only, not all of them. The sample lists about 2.4 million clones, over 85% seen once, with around 0.37% in the top ten. Sequenced: naive CD4+ T cells from PBMCs. The receptors here all came from a man aged 18 to 35 in good health. Some clones in this sample may be carry-over from other donors' samples. Both conserved end residues are part of each CDR3. A D gene is named only where the DNA matches it firmly. The size entry is marked missing in some rows and otherwise reads once, few, many or a size class.

>TRBV19|-|TRBJ2-7|-
CASSIVSYEQYF
TGTGCCAGTAGTATAGTGAGTTACGAGCAGTACTTC
>TRBV7-8|-|TRBJ1-1|-
CASSSRTRSPQWNTEAFF
TGTGCCAGCAGCTCGCGGACCAGATCCCCTCAATGGAACACTGAAGCTTTCTTT
>TRBV28|-|TRBJ2-3|TRBD2
CASRIRTSGLTDTQYF
TGTGCCAGCAGAATCCGGACTAGCGGACTCACAGATACGCAGTATTTT
>TRBV19|-|TRBJ2-3|-
CASSTPAGTQYF
TGTGCCAGTAGTACTCCTGCTGGTACGCAGTATTTT
>TRBV4-1|-|TRBJ1-1|TRBD1
CASSQDRGQGVVNTEAFF
TGCGCCAGCAGCCAAGATAGGGGACAGGGGGTTGTGAACACTGAAGCTTTCTTT
>TRBV4-2|-|TRBJ1-2|-
CASSQASLGGYTF
TGTGCCAGCAGCCAAGCCAGTCTGGGGGGCTACACCTTC
>TRBV7-3|-|TRBJ2-2|-
CASSFSRTGELFF
TGTGCCAGCAGCTTCTCGAGAACCGGGGAGCTGTTTTTT
>TRBV5-1|-|TRBJ2-7|-
CASSSEGGREQYF
TGCGCCAGCAGCTCGGAAGGGGGGCGCGAGCAGTACTTC
>TRBV28|once|TRBJ1-1|-
CASSLRLRGDTEAFF
TGTGCCAGCAGTTTAAGGTTGAGGGGGGACACTGAAGCTTTCTTT
>TRBV5-1|-|TRBJ2-7|-
CASSDPGAYEQYF
TGCGCCAGCAGCGACCCGGGGGCCTACGAGCAGTACTTC
>TRBV6-1|-|TRBJ2-3|TRBD1
CASSERGQINTDTQYF
TGTGCCAGCAGTGAGAGGGGACAGATAAACACAGATACGCAGTATTTT
>TRBV7-8|-|TRBJ2-5|-
CASSPTGPRHSQETQYF
TGTGCCAGCAGCCCCACGGGGCCGAGACACAGCCAAGAGACCCAGTACTTC
>TRBV7-2|-|TRBJ2-1|TRBD2
CASSLVGTSISEQFF
TGTGCCAGCAGCTTAGTTGGGACTAGTATTAGTGAGCAGTTCTTC
>TRBV7-8|-|TRBJ2-5|-
CASSRFVSETQYF
TGTGCCAGCAGCCGTTTCGTGTCCGAGACCCAGTACTTC
>TRBV30|once|TRBJ1-3|-
CAWSMSSGNTIYF
TGTGCCTGGAGTATGAGCTCTGGAAACACCATATATTTT
>TRBV18|-|TRBJ2-7|-
CASSPPGPPAYEQYF
TGTGCCAGCTCACCACCGGGACCGCCAGCTTACGAGCAGTACTTC
>TRBV9|-|TRBJ1-1|-
CASSVEIGGRAFF
TGTGCCAGCAGCGTAGAGATCGGAGGTAGGGCTTTCTTT
>TRBV27|-|TRBJ1-6|-
CASSLFRQGVRFSSPLHF
TGTGCCAGCAGTTTATTTCGGCAGGGAGTGAGGTTTAGTTCACCCCTCCACTTT